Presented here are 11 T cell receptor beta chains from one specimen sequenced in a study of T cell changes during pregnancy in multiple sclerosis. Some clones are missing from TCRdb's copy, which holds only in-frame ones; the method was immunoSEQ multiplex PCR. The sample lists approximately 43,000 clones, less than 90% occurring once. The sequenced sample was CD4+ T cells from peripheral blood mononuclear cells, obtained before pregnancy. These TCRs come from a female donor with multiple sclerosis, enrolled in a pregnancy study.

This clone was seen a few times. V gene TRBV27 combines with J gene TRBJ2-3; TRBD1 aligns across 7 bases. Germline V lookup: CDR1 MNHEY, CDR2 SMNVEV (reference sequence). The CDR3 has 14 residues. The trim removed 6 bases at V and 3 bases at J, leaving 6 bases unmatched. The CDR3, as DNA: TGTGCCAGCAGCCGGGACAGAGATACAGATACGCAGTATTTT. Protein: CASSRDRDTDTQYF.

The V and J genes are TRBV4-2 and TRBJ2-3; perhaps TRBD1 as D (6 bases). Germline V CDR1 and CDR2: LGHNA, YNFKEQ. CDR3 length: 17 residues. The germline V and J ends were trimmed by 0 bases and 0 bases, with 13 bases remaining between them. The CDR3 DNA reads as TGTGCCAGCAGCCAAGAACGGGTCAGGGGAAGCACAGATACGCAGTATTTT. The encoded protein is CASSQERVRGSTDTQYF.

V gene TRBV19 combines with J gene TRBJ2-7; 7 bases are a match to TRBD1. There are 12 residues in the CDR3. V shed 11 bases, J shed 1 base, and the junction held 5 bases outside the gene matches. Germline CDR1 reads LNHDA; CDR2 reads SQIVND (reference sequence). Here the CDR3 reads CAGDRVSYEQYF. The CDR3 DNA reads TGTGCCGGAGACAGGGTTTCCTACGAGCAGTACTTC.

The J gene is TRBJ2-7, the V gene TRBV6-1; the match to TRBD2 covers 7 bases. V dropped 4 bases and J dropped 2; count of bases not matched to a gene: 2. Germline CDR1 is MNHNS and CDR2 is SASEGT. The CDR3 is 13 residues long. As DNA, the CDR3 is TGTGCCAGCAGTGTGGGAGGGCCCTACGAGCAGTACTTC. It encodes CASSVGGPYEQYF.

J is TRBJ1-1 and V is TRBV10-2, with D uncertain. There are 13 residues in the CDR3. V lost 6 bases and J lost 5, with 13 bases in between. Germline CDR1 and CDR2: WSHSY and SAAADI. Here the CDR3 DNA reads TGCGCCAGCAGCGCTCAAGACGGGACTGAAGCTTTCTTT. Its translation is CASSAQDGTEAFF.

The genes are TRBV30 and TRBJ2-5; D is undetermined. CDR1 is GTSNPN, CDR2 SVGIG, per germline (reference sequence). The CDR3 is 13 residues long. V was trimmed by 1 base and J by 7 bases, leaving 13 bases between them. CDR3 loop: CAWSEPVSGTQYF. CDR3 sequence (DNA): TGTGCCTGGAGTGAACCTGTCTCGGGGACCCAGTACTTC.

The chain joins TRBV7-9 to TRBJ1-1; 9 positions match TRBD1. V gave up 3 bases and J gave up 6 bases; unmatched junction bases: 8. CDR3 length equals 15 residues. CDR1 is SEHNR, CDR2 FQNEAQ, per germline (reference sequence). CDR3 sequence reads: CASSLTRDRAPEAFF. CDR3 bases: TGTGCCAGCAGCTTGACCCGGGACAGGGCCCCTGAAGCTTTCTTT.

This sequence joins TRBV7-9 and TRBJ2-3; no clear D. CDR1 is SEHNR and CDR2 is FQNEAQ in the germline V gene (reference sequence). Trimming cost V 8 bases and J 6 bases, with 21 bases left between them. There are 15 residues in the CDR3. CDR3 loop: CASLAFIEHNDTQYF. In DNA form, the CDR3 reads TGTGCCAGCTTAGCTTTTATTGAGCACAATGATACGCAGTATTTT.

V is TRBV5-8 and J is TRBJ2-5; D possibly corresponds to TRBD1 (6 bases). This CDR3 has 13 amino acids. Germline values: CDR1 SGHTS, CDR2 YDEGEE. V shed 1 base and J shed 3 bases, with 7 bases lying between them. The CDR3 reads CASSLRQEETQYF. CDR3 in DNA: TGTGCCAGCAGCTTGAGACAGGAAGAGACCCAGTACTTC.

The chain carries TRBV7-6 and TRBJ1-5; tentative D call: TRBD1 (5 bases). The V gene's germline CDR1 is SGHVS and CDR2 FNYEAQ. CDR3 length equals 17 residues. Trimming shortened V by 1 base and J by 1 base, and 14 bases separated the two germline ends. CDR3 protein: CASSLGIGGGSNQPQHF. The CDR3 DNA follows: TGTGCCAGCAGCTTAGGCATCGGGGGAGGGAGCAATCAGCCCCAGCATTTT.

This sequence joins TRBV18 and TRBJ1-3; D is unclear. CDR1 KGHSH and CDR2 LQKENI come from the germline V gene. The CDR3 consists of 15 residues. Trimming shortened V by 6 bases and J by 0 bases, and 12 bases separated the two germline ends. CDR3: CASSPNSNSGNTIYF. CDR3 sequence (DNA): TGTGCCAGCTCGCCAAACAGTAACTCTGGAAACACCATATATTTT.